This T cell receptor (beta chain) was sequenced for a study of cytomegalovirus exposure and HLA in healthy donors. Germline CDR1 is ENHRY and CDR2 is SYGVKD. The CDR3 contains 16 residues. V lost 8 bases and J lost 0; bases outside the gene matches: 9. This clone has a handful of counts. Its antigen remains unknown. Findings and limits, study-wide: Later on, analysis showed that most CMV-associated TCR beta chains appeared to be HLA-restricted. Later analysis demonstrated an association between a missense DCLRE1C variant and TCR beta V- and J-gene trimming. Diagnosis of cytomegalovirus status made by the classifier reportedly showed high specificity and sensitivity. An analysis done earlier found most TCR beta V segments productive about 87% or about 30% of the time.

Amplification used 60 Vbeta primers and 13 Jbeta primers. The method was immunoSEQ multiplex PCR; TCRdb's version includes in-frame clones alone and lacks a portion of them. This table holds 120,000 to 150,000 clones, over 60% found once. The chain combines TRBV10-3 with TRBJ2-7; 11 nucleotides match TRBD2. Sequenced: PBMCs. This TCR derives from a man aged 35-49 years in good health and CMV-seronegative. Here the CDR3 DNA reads TGTGCCATCGGAGGACTAGCGGGCTCGAGCTCCTACGAGCAGTACTTC. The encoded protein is CAIGGLAGSSSYEQYF.